The 19 T cell receptor beta chains listed next were all sequenced from one sample in a study of T cells after posttransplantation cyclophosphamide. Cyclophosphamide on days +3 and +4 followed busulfan-fludarabine conditioning and a marrow graft. Profiling relied on immunoSEQ multiplex PCR, and the TCRdb table lists in-frame clones only, not all of them. The top ten clones hold roughly a sixth of a sample with approximately 8,300 clones, roughly four fifths of them seen once. Sequenced material: CD4+ T cells sorted from blood, taken 1162 days after allogeneic stem cell transplant with posttransplant cyclophosphamide. The source is a female patient between 40 and 50 years old who received an allogeneic stem cell transplant from a related donor, was CMV-positive, and had no GVHD. Some T cells may be provided by the graft donor.

V gene TRBV29-1 combines with J gene TRBJ1-3, with TRBD1 identical over 9 bases. The CDR3 runs to 14 residues. V shed 1 base and J 2 bases; nucleotides not matched to a gene: 0. Looked up from germline, CDR1 is SQVTM and CDR2 is ANQGSEA. The CDR3 here is CSVEGTGAGNTIYF. The DNA of the CDR3 is TGCAGCGTTGAAGGGACAGGGGCTGGAAACACCATATATTTT.

Remarks on this clone: A junction boundary mismatches the germline segment, possibly from a read error. This sample also contains other DNA sequences that code for the same CDR3. The V and J genes are TRBV27 and TRBJ1-1; 9 bases are shared with TRBD1. Germline CDR1 is MNHEY and CDR2 is SMNVEV (reference sequence). The length of the CDR3 is 19 residues. The CDR3 sequence: CASSRRQGVAQLSNTEAFF. For the CDR3, the DNA is TGCGCCAGCAGTCGTAGACAGGGGGTAGCTCAATTGTCGAACACTGAAGCTTTCTTT.

CDR3 residues: CASSIRADGIEAFF. CDR3 bases: TGTGCCAGTAGTATCCGCGCCGACGGGATTGAAGCTTTCTTT. The chain carries TRBV19 and TRBJ1-1; D is ambiguous. The CDR3 spans 14 residues. Germline assignment: CDR1 LNHDA and CDR2 SQIVND (reference sequence). V lost 3 bases and J lost 7, with 15 bases in between.

The chain joins TRBV7-2 to TRBJ2-2; TRBD2 matches at 8 bases. This CDR3 contains 15 residues. The V and J ends lost 6 bases and 7 bases, in that order; junction bases with no gene match: 10. The germline V gene encodes CDR1 SGHTA and CDR2 FQGNSA. The CDR3, as DNA: TGTGCCAGCAGGGGATCGGGAGGGGCAGGCGGGGAGCTGTTTTTT. It specifies CASRGSGGAGGELFF.

The chain links TRBV4-1 to TRBJ1-5, with TRBD1 matching 8 bases. The CDR3 sequence is 16 residues long. J lost 2 bases, V lost 1 base, and 4 bases had no gene match. The germline gives CDR1 MGHRA, CDR2 YSYEKL. The DNA for the CDR3 is TGCGCCAGCAGCCAAGGGCAGGGGGCCGGCAATCAGCCCCAGCATTTT. Translation: CASSQGQGAGNQPQHF.

The rearrangement uses TRBV2 and TRBJ2-5, with TRBD2 matching 10 bases. CDR1 and CDR2 from the germline V gene are SNHLY and FYNNEI. Losses at the gene ends were 3 bases for V and 4 bases for J; bases not matched to a gene: 14. This CDR3 region has 18 residues. The CDR3 sequence is CASSDILAGPPRIETQYF. Written as DNA, the CDR3 is TGTGCCAGCAGTGACATACTAGCGGGGCCCCCAAGGATAGAGACCCAGTACTTC.

This clone showed up just a few times. In DNA form, the CDR3 reads TGTGCCAGCAGCCCTGAGGACAGCCGGGCCCCTGAAGCTTTCTTT. Translating gives CASSPEDSRAPEAFF. The chain employs TRBV7-8 and TRBJ1-1; D is possibly TRBD1 (6 bases). Germline CDR1 SGHVS, CDR2 FQNEAQ. Trimming stripped 5 bases from V and 6 bases from J, with 19 bases between. The CDR3 runs 15 residues. The variable domain in full, completed from reference TRBV7-8 and TRBJ1-1, reads GAGVSQSPRYKVAKRGQDVALRCDPISGHVSLFWYQQALGQGPEFLTYFQNEAQLDKSGLPSDRFFAERPEGSVSTLKIQRTQQEDSAVYLCASSPEDSRAPEAFFGQGTRLTVV.

CDR3 sequence: CASNLAVGGGHQETQYF. As DNA, the CDR3 is TGCGCCAGCAACCTGGCAGTTGGCGGGGGGCACCAAGAGACCCAGTACTTC. The V call is TRBV5-1, the J call TRBJ2-5, with TRBD2 matching 8 bases. The CDR3 is 17 residues long. Germline V gives CDR1 SGHRS, CDR2 YFSETQ. J lost 0 bases, V lost 6 bases, and 13 bases had no gene match.

Within the sample, this clone is medium-sized. The CDR3 DNA sequence: TGTGCCAGCAGTGAAGGACAGGGAGACTCGGATTCACCCCTCCACTTT. Amino acids: CASSEGQGDSDSPLHF. The chain couples TRBV13 to TRBJ1-6; 8 bases match TRBD1. Trimming took 6 bases from V and 8 from J; bases not matched to a gene: 12. The germline gives CDR1 PRHDT, CDR2 FYEKMQ (reference sequence). CDR3 length: 16 amino acids.

The chain couples TRBV7-9 to TRBJ1-1, with 8 positions matching TRBD1. This CDR3 has 13 amino acids. CDR1 and CDR2 (germline): SEHNR, FQNEAQ (reference sequence). Trimming removed 8 bases from V and 5 bases from J; junction bases left unmatched: 7. The CDR3 reads CASQGAGVTEAFF. In DNA, the CDR3 is TGTGCCAGCCAGGGGGCGGGGGTAACTGAAGCTTTCTTT.

V usage is TRBV2 and J usage is TRBJ2-2, with D maybe TRBD2 (5 bases). The CDR3 covers 15 residues. V was cut by 2 bases and J by 4 bases, with 11 bases left in between. Per the germline V gene, CDR1 is SNHLY and CDR2 is FYNNEI. CDR3 coding DNA: TGTGCCAGCAGTGAAACGAGGGTTGGCACCGGGGAGCTGTTTTTT. It specifies CASSETRVGTGELFF.

CDR3 sequence: CAIHAGGQPQHF. For the CDR3, the DNA is TGTGCGATTCACGCAGGGGGGCAGCCCCAGCATTTT. This sequence joins TRBV28 and TRBJ1-5, with 7 bases identical to TRBD1. Germline-derived CDR1 and CDR2 are MDHEN and SYDVKM. The CDR3 covers 12 residues.

J is TRBJ2-2 and V is TRBV19, with 7 bases matching TRBD1. Germline V lookup: CDR1 LNHDA, CDR2 SQIVND (reference sequence). This CDR3 is built from 14 residues. The V and J ends lost 5 bases and 4 bases, in that order; junction bases with no gene match: 4. Here the CDR3 reads CASSSRQGTGELFF. In DNA, the CDR3 is TGTGCCAGTAGTTCTAGACAGGGCACCGGGGAGCTGTTTTTT.

The V gene is TRBV18, the J gene TRBJ2-1, with 16 bases matching TRBD2. CDR3 size: 18 residues. J gave up 6 bases and V 5 bases, and 10 bases lay outside the gene matches. The V gene's germline CDR1 is KGHSH and CDR2 LQKENI. CDR3 amino acids: CASSSLPGTSGGVNEQFF. CDR3 coding DNA: TGTGCCAGCTCATCCCTCCCGGGGACTAGCGGGGGGGTCAATGAGCAGTTCTTC.

This chain joins TRBV18 and TRBJ2-7; 8 positions agree with TRBD1. Germline V gene sequence: CDR1 KGHSH, CDR2 LQKENI. The CDR3 consists of 15 residues. The trim removed 0 bases at V and 6 bases at J, leaving 7 bases unmatched. The CDR3 spells CASSPPGRGQGEQYF. CDR3 sequence (DNA): TGTGCCAGCTCACCACCCGGCAGGGGGCAAGGCGAGCAGTACTTC.

In DNA form, the CDR3 reads TGTGCCAGTAGTAGAAGGGGACAGGCACCCCTCCACTTT. Amino acids: CASSRRGQAPLHF. The V gene is TRBV19, the J gene TRBJ1-6; 8 bases match TRBD1. This CDR3 is 13 amino acids long. CDR1 and CDR2 (germline): LNHDA, SQIVND (reference sequence). Trimming took 4 bases from V and 11 from J; bases not matched to a gene: 4.

The chain employs TRBV4-2 and TRBJ2-2; tentative D call: TRBD1 (6 bases). The CDR3 totals 18 residues. V lost 0 bases and J 2 bases, leaving 16 bases between the germline ends. Germline assignment: CDR1 LGHNA and CDR2 YNFKEQ. The CDR3 protein is CASSQEGVGDTNTGELFF. CDR3 DNA: TGTGCCAGCAGCCAAGAGGGGGTCGGGGACACCAACACCGGGGAGCTGTTTTTT.

This chain links TRBV19 with TRBJ2-7; possible D gene TRBD1, 6 bases. V shed 0 bases and J shed 2 bases, with 11 bases lying between them. Germline CDR1 LNHDA, CDR2 SQIVND (reference sequence). The CDR3 extends over 15 amino acids. The CDR3: CASSIDGQQPYEQYF. The CDR3 DNA follows: TGTGCCAGTAGTATAGATGGACAGCAGCCCTACGAGCAGTACTTC.

The chain links TRBV7-8 to TRBJ2-7; D uncertain. Trimming took off 2 bases at V and 4 bases at J, with 6 bases between the two ends. The CDR3 spans 12 residues. Germline values: CDR1 SGHVS, CDR2 FQNEAQ. CDR3 bases: TGTGCCAGCAGCTTACTCGGTTACGAGCAGTACTTC. Its translation: CASSLLGYEQYF.